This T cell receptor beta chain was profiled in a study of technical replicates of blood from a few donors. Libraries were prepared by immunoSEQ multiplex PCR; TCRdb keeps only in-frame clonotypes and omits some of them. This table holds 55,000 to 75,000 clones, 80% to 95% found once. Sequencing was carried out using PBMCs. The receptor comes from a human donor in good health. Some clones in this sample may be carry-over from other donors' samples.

For the CDR3, the DNA is TGTGCCAGCAGTTACCGGACAGGTTCCTACGAGCAGTACTTC. Protein product: CASSYRTGSYEQYF. The chain has TRBV6-6 and TRBJ2-7; 7 nucleotides align to TRBD1. This CDR3 has 14 residues. CDR1 and CDR2 from the germline V gene are MNHNY and SVGAGI (reference sequence). The ends lost 2 bases at V and 1 base at J; junction bases unmatched: 2.